This T cell receptor beta chain was identified during a study of vaccination effects on CD4 cells after COVID-19 (dated by TCRdb to about 2022). In the study overall: The ViraFEST assay stimulated PBMC with viral peptide pools and then used TCR sequencing to identify antigen-specific CD4+ T cell clonotypes by expansion. Some 2 million PBMC per well were cultured with approximately 10 ug/ml peptides in IMDM containing approximately 4.5% human AB serum, around 10 IU/ml IL-2 and gentamicin. SARS-CoV-2 spike-specific CD4+ TCR repertoires were compared before and after mRNA vaccination in COVID-19 convalescent patients and in infection-naive vaccine recipients. The Oncomine TCR Beta short-read assay on an Illumina iSeq 100 was used to sequence cultures from other donors in the study. Each participant got two doses of an mRNA SARS-CoV-2 vaccine, either BNT162b2 or mRNA-1273. A total of more than 8 COVID-19 convalescent patients and a handful of SARS-CoV-2-naive healthy vaccine recipients were included in the full study.

General study outcomes and caveats: Only a small number of convalescent patients were included, and no early post-infection timepoints were available, which limited the study. Among healthy vaccine recipients, nearly all vaccine-induced clones were SARS-CoV-2 mono-reactive, and only 1 of 255 was cross-reactive with common cold coronaviruses. Clones induced by infection and clones induced by vaccination both contracted markedly at late timepoints after vaccination, which fits with T cell responses waning over time.

The library was generated by the immunoSEQ multiplex PCR assay. DNA from the CD4+ T cells that had been cultured and isolated underwent TCR beta CDR3 sequencing. The study's processing was this. The analysis removed non-productive TCR sequences, trimmed reads to the CDR3 region, and retained only CDR3s that were 7 or more amino acids long. Antigen-specific clonotypes were identified using the MANAFEST web app by comparison of expansion in peptide wells against reference cultures. For clones to be considered positive, expansion at FDR<0.05 versus reference and all other wells, an odds ratio above 5, and a frequency above 0.1% in two replicate wells were required. A clonotype was defined as cross-reactive if the clonotype was significantly expanded both in SARS-CoV-2 spike wells and in at least one common cold coronavirus spike condition. Using the stringdist R package, CDR3 similarity was measured by Levenshtein distance, and unrooted trees were constructed with ape in R 3.6.1. Here the immuneACCESS table is served through TCRdb, limited to in-frame sequences with V and J called. Missing clones are a known gap in these copies; in checked studies unresolved V genes cover under half, and the rest lacks a known reason. D and trimming come from the DNA, and the V and J calls and clone size come from that table. The sample data list around 40,000 clones, and 65% to 70% of these were observed just once. The ten most abundant clones make up roughly 4.2% of the sample.

The CDR3 numbers 16 residues from cysteine through phenylalanine. Just CDR3 DNA is preserved here, 48 bases in frame from base 1. For CDR1 and CDR2, the germline V gene lists MGHRA and YSYEKL. The junction shows trimming of 1 base on V and 8 bases on J, plus 17 bases between the germline ends. To note about this clone: Its antigen is currently not known. The sample holds no much larger clone one base away, and base qualities are not on file.

After more than 9 days of culture, CD4+ T cells were isolated with the EasySep CD4+ T cell isolation kit. Negative nucleocapsid antibody results before and after vaccination confirmed that the healthy vaccine recipients had no prior SARS-CoV-2 infection. On days 3 and 7, half of the culture medium was replaced with fresh IL-2-containing medium. Each peptide stimulation condition was cultured in triplicate wells unless otherwise noted. PBMC were separated from whole blood using Ficoll-Paque Plus gradient centrifugation and were then either cryopreserved at -140C or used fresh. The QIAamp micro DNA kit was used to extract genomic DNA from the cultured CD4+ T cells.

The sequence was collected from a human donor who received a COVID-19 vaccine. The sequence links TRBV4-1 to TRBJ1-4, with the D gene not confidently named. Sequenced material: CD4+ T cells from PBMCs cultured without peptide, taken before COVID-19 vaccination. The CDR3 has the sequence CASSQVALGFNEKLFF. At the DNA level, the sequence is TGCGCCAGCAGCCAAGTAGCGTTAGGGTTTAACGAAAAACTGTTTTTT.